These 24 T cell receptor beta chains came from one sample sequenced in a study of blood T cell repertoires in COVID-19. The method was immunoSEQ multiplex PCR; TCRdb's version includes in-frame clones alone and lacks a portion of them. Of about 350,000 clones in the sample, 87% were seen once. The sequencing sample was made of peripheral blood. The receptors were sampled from a woman aged 45-65 years with COVID-19, enrolled during active disease.

The chain has TRBV29-1 and TRBJ2-7; 15 nucleotides agree with TRBD2. Germline CDR1 and CDR2: SQVTM and ANQGSEA. This CDR3 has 16 residues. The V segment lost 1 base and the J segment 3 bases; nucleotides outside the gene matches: 4. The CDR3 here is CSVEAWTSGRVYEQYF. The DNA for the CDR3 is TGCAGCGTTGAAGCTTGGACTAGCGGGAGGGTCTACGAGCAGTACTTC.

The chain joins TRBV12-3 or TRBV12-4 to TRBJ1-2; D remains ambiguous. CDR3 size: 11 residues. Trimming cost V 2 bases and J 6 bases, with 4 bases left between them. CDR3 in amino acids: CASSLINGYTF. In nucleotides, the CDR3 is TGTGCCAGCAGTTTAATTAATGGCTACACCTTC.

The chain carries TRBV19 and TRBJ1-2; 12 bases line up with TRBD1. CDR1 is LNHDA, CDR2 SQIVND, per germline (reference sequence). The CDR3 length is 15 residues. V lost 10 bases to trimming and J lost 3 bases; unmatched junction nucleotides: 9. CDR3 in DNA: TGTGCCACCAGGGGGGACAGGGGGCGCGACTATGGCTACACCTTC. Amino acids: CATRGDRGRDYGYTF.

The chain couples TRBV5-1 to TRBJ2-1; weak D call: TRBD2 (5 bases). V dropped 7 bases and J dropped 6 bases, with 14 bases sitting between them. The V gene's germline CDR1 is SGHRS and CDR2 YFSETQ. The CDR3 spans 13 residues. The CDR3 DNA is TGCGCCAGCCAGTCTAGCCGGGGCAATGAGCAGTTCTTC. Amino acids: CASQSSRGNEQFF.

This clone was seen only once. This chain connects TRBV5-4 to TRBJ1-4; TRBD1 matches 7 bases. V was pared by 4 bases and J by 8 bases, with 11 bases of the junction left unmatched. CDR3 length: 15 amino acids. CDR1 and CDR2 (germline): SGHNT, YYREEE (reference sequence). CDR3 nucleotide sequence: TGTGCCAGCAGCCCACAGGGGAGCACACGGGAAAAACTGTTTTTT. Translation: CASSPQGSTREKLFF.

This clone came up a few times. The rearrangement uses TRBV9 and TRBJ1-1, with D tentatively TRBD1 (6 bases). Deletions cut 0 bases from V and 3 bases from J, with 9 bases between. From germline, CDR1 is SGDLS and CDR2 YYNGEE. The CDR3 length is 14 residues. CDR3 sequence reads: CASSVVGGYTEAFF. CDR3 nucleotide sequence: TGTGCCAGCAGCGTAGTAGGGGGATACACTGAAGCTTTCTTT. Complete variable domain (other parts from reference TRBV9 and TRBJ1-1): DSGVTQTPKHLITATGQRVTLRCSPRSGDLSVYWYQQSLDQGLQFLIQYYNGEERAKGNILERFSAQQFPDLHSELNLSSLELGDSALYFCASSVVGGYTEAFFGQGTRLTVV.

The J gene is TRBJ2-7, the V gene TRBV11-2, with 8 bases lining up with TRBD1. The CDR3 spans 15 residues. After removal of 7 bases from V and 2 bases from J, the junction contained 10 bases not matched to a gene. Germline V lookup: CDR1 SGHAT, CDR2 FQNNGV. CDR3 nucleotide sequence: TGTGCCAGCAACCAACGGGTGACAGGGGCCTACGAGCAGTACTTC. Its translation: CASNQRVTGAYEQYF. Complete variable domain (other parts from reference TRBV11-2 and TRBJ2-7): EAGVAQSPRYKIIEKRQSVAFWCNPISGHATLYWYQQILGQGPKLLIQFQNNGVVDDSQLPKDRFSAERLKGVDSTLKIQPAKLEDSAVYLCASNQRVTGAYEQYFGPGTRLTVT.

This clone has a single count. The chain links TRBV7-2 to TRBJ1-4; 11 bases align to TRBD1. There are 17 residues in the CDR3. In germline, CDR1 is SGHTA, CDR2 FQGNSA. The junction had 12 bases not matched to a gene; V was cut back by 5 bases and J by 7 bases. CDR3 sequence (DNA): TGTGCCAGCAGCCGCCGGGACAGGGGGTCCCTTTTTGAAAAACTGTTTTTT. Encoded protein: CASSRRDRGSLFEKLFF. The variable domain in full, with the rest retrieved from reference TRBV7-2 and TRBJ1-4, is GAGVSQSPSNKVTEKGKDVELRCDPISGHTALYWYRQSLGQGLEFLIYFQGNSAPDKSGLPSDRFSAERTGGSVSTLTIQRTQQEDSAVYLCASSRRDRGSLFEKLFFGSGTQLSVL.

The V gene is TRBV12-3 or TRBV12-4, the J gene TRBJ1-1, with TRBD1 matching 7 bases. J was trimmed by 6 bases and V by 5 bases; bases with no gene match: 6. The CDR3 runs to 13 residues. The CDR3 reads CASSATGVAEAFF. DNA of the CDR3: TGTGCCAGCAGTGCCACAGGGGTGGCTGAAGCTTTCTTT.

In the case of this clone: The sample has other DNA sequences that encode this CDR3 too. The chain has TRBV19 and TRBJ2-1; 12 bases line up with TRBD2. The CDR3 is made up of 15 amino acids. Germline CDR1 and CDR2: LNHDA and SQIVND (reference sequence). After removal of 6 bases from V and 0 bases from J, the junction contained 0 bases not matched to a gene. CDR3 sequence reads: CASRTSGSSYNEQFF. The CDR3 nucleotides read TGTGCCAGTAGGACTAGCGGGAGCTCCTACAATGAGCAGTTCTTC.

The chain carries TRBV11-2 and TRBJ1-4; D gene uncertain. The V gene lost 5 bases and the J gene lost 0 bases, with 10 bases spanning the gap. The length of the CDR3 is 15 residues. The germline CDR1 and CDR2 sequences are SGHAT and FQNNGV. The CDR3 sequence: CASSQRATTNEKLFF. The DNA of the CDR3 is TGTGCCAGCAGCCAGCGGGCCACAACTAATGAAAAACTGTTTTTT.

The V gene is TRBV2, the J gene TRBJ2-7; 7 bases match TRBD2. V was clipped by 2 bases and J by 4 bases; unmatched bases: 8. The V gene's germline CDR1 is SNHLY and CDR2 FYNNEI. The CDR3 is 15 amino acids. DNA of the CDR3: TGTGCCAGCAGTGAATTTCCGACTAGCCAGTACGAGCAGTACTTC. Translation gives CASSEFPTSQYEQYF.

This chain joins TRBV18 and TRBJ2-5; 8 nucleotides match TRBD1. The CDR3 is made up of 14 amino acids. Germline CDR1 reads KGHSH; CDR2 reads LQKENI. With 6 bases clipped from V and 5 bases from J, the junction kept 8 bases outside the gene matches. The CDR3 DNA reads TGTGCCAGCTCTCCCGGACAGGGTATGGAGACCCAGTACTTC. Its translation: CASSPGQGMETQYF.

The chain joins TRBV5-5 to TRBJ2-5; TRBD2 aligns across 7 bases. The CDR3 is made up of 16 amino acids. The germline CDR1 and CDR2 sequences are SGHKS and YYEKEE (reference sequence). V gave up 5 bases and J gave up 5 bases; unmatched junction bases: 15. For the CDR3, the DNA is TGTGCCAGCAGGCCCCGGGGGGTCGCCACGCGGGAGACCCAGTACTTC. Its protein is CASRPRGVATRETQYF.

This clone showed up just once. J is TRBJ2-7 and V is TRBV7-9, with D possibly matching TRBD1 (6 bases). Germline V CDR1 and CDR2: SEHNR, FQNEAQ (reference sequence). This CDR3 comprises 13 residues. V lost 2 bases and J 7 bases, leaving 12 bases between the germline ends. CDR3 DNA sequence: TGTGCCAGCAGCTTAATGGACAGCCGAGAGCAGTACTTC. Protein product: CASSLMDSREQYF. Full variable domain (missing parts from reference TRBV7-9 and TRBJ2-7): DTGVSQNPRHKITKRGQNVTFRCDPISEHNRLYWYRQTLGQGPEFLTYFQNEAQLEKSRLLSDRFSAERPKGSFSTLEIQRTEQGDSAMYLCASSLMDSREQYFGPGTRLTVT.

This clone was recorded many times. The chain joins TRBV11-1 to TRBJ2-1; possibly TRBD2 for D (5 bases). V was pared by 3 bases and J by 8 bases, with 11 bases between. The CDR3 is 13 amino acids. The V gene's germline CDR1 is SGHAT and CDR2 FQDESV (reference sequence). CDR3 in DNA: TGTGCCAGCAGCTTTAGTGGGCGGGATGAGCAGTTCTTC. Residues: CASSFSGRDEQFF.

This rearrangement joins TRBV18 to TRBJ1-1, with a weak D call TRBD1 (6 bases). CDR3 size: 16 residues. Trimming removed 3 bases from V and 4 bases from J, with 18 bases in between. Germline lookup yields CDR1 KGHSH and CDR2 LQKENI. The DNA for the CDR3 is TGTGCCAGCTCACCGAACCAACAGGGAGTGGGCACTGAAGCTTTCTTT. This codes for CASSPNQQGVGTEAFF.

The chain has TRBV6-5 and TRBJ1-2; D is unresolved. The germline V gene has CDR1 MNHEY and CDR2 SVGAGI. With 5 bases removed from V and 2 bases from J, the gap between germline ends came to 9 bases. This CDR3 is 13 amino acids long. In DNA, the CDR3 is TGTGCCAGCAGTACGGTCTTGAACTATGGCTACACCTTC. Translated: CASSTVLNYGYTF.

This chain joins TRBV11-3 and TRBJ2-1; TRBD2 matches at 7 bases. CDR3 length equals 12 residues. Germline values: CDR1 SGHNT, CDR2 YENEEA. After removal of 3 bases from V and 15 bases from J, the junction contained 8 bases not matched to a gene. The CDR3: CASSFRDYHGFF. CDR3 coding DNA: TGTGCCAGCAGCTTCCGGGACTACCATGGGTTCTTC. Complete variable domain (other parts from reference TRBV11-3 and TRBJ2-1): EAGVVQSPRYKIIEKKQPVAFWCNPISGHNTLYWYLQNLGQGPELLIRYENEEAVDDSQLPKDRFSAERLKGVDSTLKIQPAELGDSAVYLCASSFRDYHGFFGPGTRLTVL.

The chain uses TRBV7-2 and TRBJ1-6, with TRBD1 matching over 7 bases. Trimming at V came to 2 bases and at J to 7 bases, leaving 5 bases not matched to a gene. This CDR3 comprises 15 residues. Germline values: CDR1 SGHTA, CDR2 FQGNSA. CDR3 in amino acids: CASSLMGQRNSPLHF. The DNA for the CDR3 is TGTGCCAGCAGCTTAATGGGACAGAGAAATTCACCCCTCCACTTT.

This clone was observed a handful of times. The rearrangement uses TRBV19 and TRBJ1-2; 8 nucleotides line up with TRBD1. The V and J ends lost 4 bases and 4 bases, in that order; junction bases with no gene match: 11. CDR1 and CDR2 (germline): LNHDA, SQIVND (reference sequence). The CDR3 has 16 residues. CDR3 sequence (DNA): TGTGCCAGTAGTAGGCAGGGGGCGTTGGAAGGCTATGGCTACACCTTC. Protein: CASSRQGALEGYGYTF.

The sample holds a few counts of this clone. The V and J genes are TRBV5-1 and TRBJ2-1; weak D call: TRBD2 (7 bases). Trimming removed 2 bases from V and 3 bases from J, with 12 bases in between. The CDR3 is 15 amino acids. From germline, CDR1 is SGHRS and CDR2 YFSETQ. DNA of the CDR3: TGCGCCAGCAGCTTTGGCGGGGGCCTCTACAATGAGCAGTTCTTC. It specifies CASSFGGGLYNEQFF.

The CDR3 DNA reads TGTGCCTGGAGTTCTGTCGGGTCGTCCTACAATGAGCAGTTCTTC. This sequence encodes CAWSSVGSSYNEQFF. The chain joins TRBV30 to TRBJ2-1; D is unresolved. Per the germline V gene, CDR1 is GTSNPN and CDR2 is SVGIG (reference sequence). The V and J ends lost 2 bases and 1 base respectively, with 12 bases between them. This CDR3 spans 15 amino acids.

The genes are TRBV4-1 and TRBJ2-7, with TRBD2 identical over 8 bases. The CDR3 contains 16 residues. The germline V gene has CDR1 MGHRA and CDR2 YSYEKL. V was pared by 0 bases and J by 1 base, with 5 bases of the junction left unmatched. This CDR3 reads CASSQEPGGRSYEQYF. Written as DNA, the CDR3 is TGCGCCAGCAGCCAAGAGCCGGGCGGGAGGTCCTACGAGCAGTACTTC.